Listed below are T cell receptor beta chains from one sample, sequenced in a study of cytomegalovirus exposure and HLA in healthy donors. This table comes from immunoSEQ multiplex PCR, and its TCRdb copy is limited to in-frame clones, with some not included. The sample includes hundreds of thousands of clones, approximately 82% of them seen just once. Sequencing was carried out using PBMCs. All receptors come from a man in his late teens or twenties in good health and CMV-seronegative. Both conserved end residues are part of each CDR3. Fields, in order: D gene, J gene, clone size, V gene, CDR3 protein, CDR3 DNA. D genes are given only for firm matches. Expanded clones get a size class; other rows say once, few or many, or leave the size out.

d_call: TRBD1
j_call: TRBJ2-7
clone_size: few
v_call: TRBV7-9
cdr3_aa: CASSLTGGSEQYF
cdr3_nt: TGTGCCAGCAGCTTAACAGGGGGCAGCGAGCAGTACTTC

d_call: TRBD1
j_call: TRBJ1-4
clone_size: few
v_call: TRBV5-1
cdr3_aa: CASSLGQGVGIDEKLFF
cdr3_nt: TGCGCCAGCAGCTTGGGACAGGGCGTAGGGATCGATGAAAAACTGTTTTTT

d_call: TRBD1
j_call: TRBJ2-7
clone_size: once
v_call: TRBV6-1
cdr3_aa: CASSGRDRGPPDPYF
cdr3_nt: TGTGCCAGCAGTGGCCGGGACAGGGGGCCTCCGGATCCGTACTTC

d_call: .
j_call: TRBJ2-1
clone_size: once
v_call: TRBV6-1
cdr3_aa: CASSASESYNEQFF
cdr3_nt: TGTGCCAGCAGTGCTAGCGAGTCCTACAATGAGCAGTTCTTC

d_call: .
j_call: TRBJ2-1
clone_size: .
v_call: TRBV5-4
cdr3_aa: CASFGGRNEQFF
cdr3_nt: TGTGCCAGCTTTGGGGGCCGCAATGAGCAGTTCTTC

d_call: .
j_call: TRBJ2-4
clone_size: .
v_call: TRBV18
cdr3_aa: CASSPIQVKNIQYF
cdr3_nt: TGTGCCAGCTCACCAATCCAGGTCAAAAACATTCAGTACTTC

d_call: .
j_call: TRBJ2-7
clone_size: .
v_call: TRBV7-9
cdr3_aa: CASSLWQGNEQYF
cdr3_nt: TGTGCCAGCAGCTTATGGCAGGGCAACGAGCAGTACTTC

d_call: TRBD1
j_call: TRBJ1-5
clone_size: .
v_call: TRBV2
cdr3_aa: CASSGGTGGHQPQHF
cdr3_nt: TGTGCCAGCAGTGGGGGGACAGGGGGCCATCAGCCCCAGCATTTT

d_call: .
j_call: TRBJ1-5
clone_size: .
v_call: TRBV7-2
cdr3_aa: CASSLEPNQPQHF
cdr3_nt: TGTGCCAGCAGCTTAGAGCCGAATCAGCCCCAGCATTTT

d_call: .
j_call: TRBJ1-1
clone_size: .
v_call: TRBV20-1
cdr3_aa: CSDIPGSEAFF
cdr3_nt: TGCAGTGACATCCCAGGGTCTGAAGCTTTCTTT

d_call: .
j_call: TRBJ1-6
clone_size: .
v_call: TRBV7-9
cdr3_aa: CASGTGYDSPLHF
cdr3_nt: TGTGCCAGCGGCACAGGGTATGATTCACCCCTCCACTTT

d_call: TRBD2
j_call: TRBJ2-1
clone_size: .
v_call: TRBV29-1
cdr3_aa: CSVLLRVLAGYNEQFF
cdr3_nt: TGCAGCGTTCTCTTGAGGGTGCTAGCGGGGTACAATGAGCAGTTCTTC

d_call: TRBD2
j_call: TRBJ2-7
clone_size: .
v_call: TRBV7-9
cdr3_aa: CASSSATSGRAAEQYF
cdr3_nt: TGTGCCAGCAGCTCCGCGACTAGCGGGAGGGCCGCCGAGCAGTACTTC

d_call: .
j_call: TRBJ1-1
clone_size: .
v_call: TRBV6-1
cdr3_aa: CASSETNKNTEAFF
cdr3_nt: TGTGCCAGCAGTGAAACAAATAAGAACACTGAAGCTTTCTTT

d_call: TRBD1
j_call: TRBJ2-7
clone_size: few
v_call: TRBV5-1
cdr3_aa: CASSGQGVGEQYF
cdr3_nt: TGCGCCAGCAGTGGACAGGGGGTGGGCGAGCAGTACTTC

d_call: .
j_call: TRBJ1-3
clone_size: .
v_call: TRBV5-1
cdr3_aa: CASSLGGTGNTIYF
cdr3_nt: TGCGCCAGCAGCTTAGGGGGAACTGGAAACACCATATATTTT

d_call: TRBD2
j_call: TRBJ2-5
clone_size: .
v_call: TRBV28
cdr3_aa: CASGLAGGGTQYF
cdr3_nt: TGTGCCAGCGGACTAGCGGGAGGGGGGACCCAGTACTTC

d_call: TRBD1
j_call: TRBJ1-4
clone_size: .
v_call: TRBV6-1
cdr3_aa: CASRADRGRELFF
cdr3_nt: TGTGCCAGCAGGGCGGACAGGGGACGGGAACTGTTTTTT

d_call: TRBD2
j_call: TRBJ2-2
clone_size: .
v_call: TRBV6-4
cdr3_aa: CASSEGLADTGELFF
cdr3_nt: TGTGCCAGCAGTGAGGGACTAGCGGACACCGGGGAGCTGTTTTTT

d_call: .
j_call: TRBJ2-7
clone_size: .
v_call: TRBV6-5
cdr3_aa: CASSYSAGHYEQYF
cdr3_nt: TGTGCCAGCAGTTACTCTGCCGGACACTACGAGCAGTACTTC

d_call: TRBD2
j_call: TRBJ2-3
clone_size: .
v_call: TRBV9
cdr3_aa: CASSARSILAGSTDTQYF
cdr3_nt: TGTGCCAGCAGCGCGCGCTCTATCTTAGCGGGATCAACAGATACGCAGTATTTT

d_call: .
j_call: TRBJ1-3
clone_size: .
v_call: TRBV6-5
cdr3_aa: CASSYSRNAGNTIYF
cdr3_nt: TGTGCCAGCAGTTACTCGAGGAATGCCGGAAACACCATATATTTT

d_call: TRBD1
j_call: TRBJ1-1
clone_size: .
v_call: TRBV30
cdr3_aa: CAWSAGGGDAFF
cdr3_nt: TGTGCCTGGAGTGCAGGGGGCGGGGATGCTTTCTTT

d_call: TRBD2
j_call: TRBJ2-2
clone_size: .
v_call: TRBV5-4
cdr3_aa: CASSSILAPTTGELFF
cdr3_nt: TGTGCCAGCAGCTCAATACTAGCGCCTACCACCGGGGAGCTGTTTTTT

d_call: TRBD2
j_call: TRBJ2-7
clone_size: .
v_call: TRBV6-5
cdr3_aa: CASSYSTASGSYEQYF
cdr3_nt: TGTGCCAGCAGTTACTCGACGGCTAGCGGCTCCTACGAGCAGTACTTC

d_call: .
j_call: TRBJ2-7
clone_size: .
v_call: TRBV11-2
cdr3_aa: CASSLGGGIPSEQYF
cdr3_nt: TGTGCCAGCAGCTTAGGTGGCGGGATACCCTCCGAGCAGTACTTC

d_call: .
j_call: TRBJ2-7
clone_size: .
v_call: TRBV29-1
cdr3_aa: CSVGRENSYEQYF
cdr3_nt: TGCAGCGTTGGGAGGGAAAACTCCTACGAGCAGTACTTC

d_call: .
j_call: TRBJ2-5
clone_size: once
v_call: TRBV5-1
cdr3_aa: CASSLRTGSETQYF
cdr3_nt: TGCGCCAGCAGCTTGAGGACTGGGTCAGAGACCCAGTACTTC

d_call: TRBD1
j_call: TRBJ2-7
clone_size: .
v_call: TRBV7-9
cdr3_aa: CSSSFSGQGRNEQYF
cdr3_nt: TGTTCCAGCAGCTTTTCGGGACAGGGTAGGAACGAGCAGTACTTC

d_call: TRBD1
j_call: TRBJ1-4
clone_size: once
v_call: TRBV7-9
cdr3_aa: CASSSDRVREKLFF
cdr3_nt: TGTGCCAGCAGCTCTGACAGGGTGAGGGAAAAACTGTTTTTT

d_call: .
j_call: TRBJ1-1
clone_size: .
v_call: TRBV6-5
cdr3_aa: CASSSSGRYAAFF
cdr3_nt: TGTGCCAGCAGCTCCTCGGGGAGGTACGCAGCTTTCTTT

d_call: TRBD1
j_call: TRBJ2-7
clone_size: few
v_call: TRBV18
cdr3_aa: CASSPPNVQGAGEQYF
cdr3_nt: TGTGCCAGCTCACCACCGAATGTCCAGGGGGCGGGCGAGCAGTACTTC

d_call: .
j_call: TRBJ1-3
clone_size: .
v_call: TRBV28
cdr3_aa: CASTRAEHWSSGNTIYF
cdr3_nt: TGTGCCAGCACCCGTGCTGAGCATTGGTCCTCCGGAAACACCATATATTTT

d_call: TRBD2
j_call: TRBJ2-7
clone_size: .
v_call: TRBV2
cdr3_aa: CASSELLAGYEQYF
cdr3_nt: TGTGCCAGCAGTGAACTTCTAGCGGGCTACGAGCAGTACTTC

d_call: TRBD1
j_call: TRBJ1-1
clone_size: .
v_call: TRBV10-1
cdr3_aa: CASPPGQENTEAFF
cdr3_nt: TGCGCCAGCCCACCGGGACAGGAGAACACTGAAGCTTTCTTT

d_call: TRBD2
j_call: TRBJ2-5
clone_size: .
v_call: TRBV7-2
cdr3_aa: CASRLSGRFETQYF
cdr3_nt: TGTGCCAGCAGACTCAGCGGGAGGTTCGAGACCCAGTACTTC

d_call: .
j_call: TRBJ1-5
clone_size: .
v_call: TRBV2
cdr3_aa: CASRRDTSWPQHF
cdr3_nt: TGTGCCAGCAGGAGGGACACCAGTTGGCCCCAGCATTTT

d_call: TRBD2
j_call: TRBJ2-7
clone_size: .
v_call: TRBV25-1
cdr3_aa: CASSETLAGAHEQYF
cdr3_nt: TGTGCCAGCAGTGAAACACTAGCGGGAGCCCACGAGCAGTACTTC

d_call: .
j_call: TRBJ2-4
clone_size: .
v_call: TRBV27
cdr3_aa: CASSPTGIKNIQYF
cdr3_nt: TGTGCCAGCAGTCCCACAGGGATCAAAAACATTCAGTACTTC

d_call: .
j_call: TRBJ2-7
clone_size: .
v_call: TRBV9
cdr3_aa: CASSPSKPGLSYEQYF
cdr3_nt: TGTGCCAGCAGCCCCTCCAAGCCGGGACTCTCCTACGAGCAGTACTTC

d_call: .
j_call: TRBJ1-2
clone_size: .
v_call: TRBV30
cdr3_aa: CAWSTGKKYGYTF
cdr3_nt: TGTGCCTGGAGCACGGGGAAAAAGTATGGCTACACCTTC

d_call: TRBD2
j_call: TRBJ2-1
clone_size: .
v_call: TRBV7-3
cdr3_aa: CASSSWTSGRNEQFF
cdr3_nt: TGTGCCAGCAGCTCCTGGACTAGCGGGAGGAATGAGCAGTTCTTC

d_call: .
j_call: TRBJ2-2
clone_size: once
v_call: TRBV6-5
cdr3_aa: CASSYRDKWGTGELFF
cdr3_nt: TGTGCCAGCAGTTACCGGGACAAATGGGGAACCGGGGAGCTGTTTTTT

d_call: .
j_call: TRBJ2-5
clone_size: .
v_call: TRBV30
cdr3_aa: CAWSVPASTQETQYF
cdr3_nt: TGTGCCTGGAGTGTACCCGCGTCCACCCAAGAGACCCAGTACTTC

d_call: .
j_call: TRBJ1-1
clone_size: .
v_call: TRBV27
cdr3_aa: CAILGESNTEAFF
cdr3_nt: TGTGCCATCTTAGGGGAAAGTAACACTGAAGCTTTCTTT

d_call: TRBD1
j_call: TRBJ1-1
clone_size: .
v_call: TRBV29-1
cdr3_aa: CSGTQGMNTEAFF
cdr3_nt: TGCAGCGGTACACAGGGGATGAACACTGAAGCTTTCTTT

d_call: .
j_call: TRBJ1-1
clone_size: few
v_call: TRBV6-1
cdr3_aa: CASSVPAGLNTEAFF
cdr3_nt: TGTGCCAGCAGTGTACCGGCAGGCTTGAACACTGAAGCTTTCTTT

d_call: .
j_call: TRBJ2-7
clone_size: .
v_call: TRBV5-1
cdr3_aa: CASSPGAYYSYEQYF
cdr3_nt: TGCGCCAGCAGCCCAGGGGCCTACTACTCCTACGAGCAGTACTTC

d_call: .
j_call: TRBJ1-2
clone_size: .
v_call: TRBV18
cdr3_aa: CASSLQDSAYGYTF
cdr3_nt: TGTGCCAGCTCACTTCAGGACAGTGCTTATGGCTACACCTTC

d_call: .
j_call: TRBJ2-1
clone_size: .
v_call: TRBV29-1
cdr3_aa: CSVEEPEDNEQFF
cdr3_nt: TGCAGCGTTGAAGAGCCCGAGGACAATGAGCAGTTCTTC

d_call: TRBD2
j_call: TRBJ2-1
clone_size: .
v_call: TRBV4-1
cdr3_aa: CASSPLGAGRDNEQFF
cdr3_nt: TGCGCCAGCAGCCCCTTGGGAGCGGGAAGGGATAATGAGCAGTTCTTC

d_call: .
j_call: TRBJ2-7
clone_size: .
v_call: TRBV7-9
cdr3_aa: CASSLSLTDDEQYF
cdr3_nt: TGTGCCAGCAGCTTATCCCTAACAGACGACGAGCAGTACTTC

d_call: .
j_call: TRBJ1-5
clone_size: .
v_call: TRBV7-2
cdr3_aa: CASSPQPGFNSNQPQHF
cdr3_nt: TGTGCCAGCAGCCCCCAGCCAGGGTTCAATAGCAATCAGCCCCAGCATTTT

d_call: .
j_call: TRBJ1-4
clone_size: .
v_call: TRBV30
cdr3_aa: CAWNPGQSTNEKLFF
cdr3_nt: TGTGCCTGGAACCCTGGACAGTCAACTAATGAAAAACTGTTTTTT

d_call: TRBD2
j_call: TRBJ2-7
clone_size: .
v_call: TRBV28
cdr3_aa: CASSLLGLAAYEQYF
cdr3_nt: TGTGCCAGCAGTTTATTGGGACTAGCGGCTTACGAGCAGTACTTC

d_call: .
j_call: TRBJ2-1
clone_size: .
v_call: TRBV7-9
cdr3_aa: CASSLTAPSYNEQFF
cdr3_nt: TGTGCCAGCAGCCTAACAGCACCTTCCTACAATGAGCAGTTCTTC

d_call: TRBD1
j_call: TRBJ1-6
clone_size: .
v_call: TRBV25-1
cdr3_aa: CASAKDRGWNSPLHF
cdr3_nt: TGTGCCAGCGCCAAAGACAGGGGTTGGAATTCACCCCTCCACTTT

d_call: .
j_call: TRBJ2-7
clone_size: .
v_call: TRBV27
cdr3_aa: CASSSRDTSSYEQYF
cdr3_nt: TGTGCCAGCAGTTCCCGGGACACAAGCTCCTACGAGCAGTACTTC

d_call: TRBD1
j_call: TRBJ2-4
clone_size: .
v_call: TRBV5-1
cdr3_aa: CASSLLQGRDIQYF
cdr3_nt: TGCGCCAGCAGCTTGCTACAGGGGCGGGACATTCAGTACTTC

d_call: TRBD2
j_call: TRBJ2-7
clone_size: .
v_call: TRBV11-2
cdr3_aa: CASSSRTRLAYGPYEQYF
cdr3_nt: TGTGCCAGCAGCTCCCGAACCCGACTAGCGTACGGACCCTACGAGCAGTACTTC